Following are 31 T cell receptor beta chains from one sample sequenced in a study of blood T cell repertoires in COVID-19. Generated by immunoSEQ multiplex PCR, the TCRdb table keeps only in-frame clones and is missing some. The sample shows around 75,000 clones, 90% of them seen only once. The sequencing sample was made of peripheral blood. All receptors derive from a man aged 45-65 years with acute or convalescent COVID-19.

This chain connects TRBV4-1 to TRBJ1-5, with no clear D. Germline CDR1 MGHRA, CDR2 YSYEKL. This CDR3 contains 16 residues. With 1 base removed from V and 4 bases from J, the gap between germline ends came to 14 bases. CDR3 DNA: TGCGCCAGCAGCCAAGTCCGGACGGGAGTGAATCAGCCCCAGCATTTT. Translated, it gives CASSQVRTGVNQPQHF.

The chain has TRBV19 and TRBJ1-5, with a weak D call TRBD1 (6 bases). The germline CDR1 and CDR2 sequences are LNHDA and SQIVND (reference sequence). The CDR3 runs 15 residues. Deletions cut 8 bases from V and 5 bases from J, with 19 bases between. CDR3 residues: CASHRDSVAYQPQHF. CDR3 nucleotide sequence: TGTGCCAGTCACAGGGATAGTGTTGCTTATCAGCCCCAGCATTTT. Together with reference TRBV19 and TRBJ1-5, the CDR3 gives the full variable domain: DGGITQSPKYLFRKEGQNVTLSCEQNLNHDAMYWYRQDPGQGLRLIYYSQIVNDFQKGDIAEGYSVSREKKESFPLTVTSAQKNPTAFYLCASHRDSVAYQPQHFGDGTRLSIL.

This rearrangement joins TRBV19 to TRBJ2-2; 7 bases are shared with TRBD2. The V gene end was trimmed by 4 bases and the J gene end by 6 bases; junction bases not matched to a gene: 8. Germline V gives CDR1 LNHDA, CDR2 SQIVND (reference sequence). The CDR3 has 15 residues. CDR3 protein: CASSTVTSLPGELFF. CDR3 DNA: TGTGCCAGTAGTACCGTGACTAGCCTCCCCGGGGAGCTGTTTTTT.

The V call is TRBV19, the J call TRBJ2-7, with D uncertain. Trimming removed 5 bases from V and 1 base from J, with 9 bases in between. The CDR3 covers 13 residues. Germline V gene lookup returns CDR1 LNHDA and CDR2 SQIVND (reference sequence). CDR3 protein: CASSLRLSYEQYF. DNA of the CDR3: TGTGCCAGTAGTTTACGGTTGTCCTACGAGCAGTACTTC.

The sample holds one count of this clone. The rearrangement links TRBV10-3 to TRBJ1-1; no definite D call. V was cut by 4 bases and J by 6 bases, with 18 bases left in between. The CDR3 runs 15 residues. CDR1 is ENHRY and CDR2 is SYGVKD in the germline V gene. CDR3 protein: CAISVSSTTLAEAFF. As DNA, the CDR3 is TGTGCCATCAGTGTATCCTCTACTACCCTGGCTGAAGCTTTCTTT.

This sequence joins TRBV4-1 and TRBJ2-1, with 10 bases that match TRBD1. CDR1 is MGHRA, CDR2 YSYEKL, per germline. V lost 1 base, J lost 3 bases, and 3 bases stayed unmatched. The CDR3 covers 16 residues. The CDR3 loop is CASSQGGTGDYNEQFF. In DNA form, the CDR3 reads TGCGCCAGCAGCCAAGGTGGGACAGGGGACTACAATGAGCAGTTCTTC.

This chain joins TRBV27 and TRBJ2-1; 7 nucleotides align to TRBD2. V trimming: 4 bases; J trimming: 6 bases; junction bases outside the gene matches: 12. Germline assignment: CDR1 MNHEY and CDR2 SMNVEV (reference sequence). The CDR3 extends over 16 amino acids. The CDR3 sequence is CASSSTLGGRVNEQFF. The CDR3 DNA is TGTGCCAGCAGTTCTACTCTTGGGGGGAGGGTCAATGAGCAGTTCTTC.

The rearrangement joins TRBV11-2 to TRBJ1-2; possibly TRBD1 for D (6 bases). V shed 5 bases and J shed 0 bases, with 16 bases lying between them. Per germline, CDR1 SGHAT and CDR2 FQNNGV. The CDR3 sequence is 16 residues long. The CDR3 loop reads CASSHSGQKTNYGYTF. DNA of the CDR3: TGTGCCAGCAGCCATAGTGGACAGAAGACTAACTATGGCTACACCTTC.

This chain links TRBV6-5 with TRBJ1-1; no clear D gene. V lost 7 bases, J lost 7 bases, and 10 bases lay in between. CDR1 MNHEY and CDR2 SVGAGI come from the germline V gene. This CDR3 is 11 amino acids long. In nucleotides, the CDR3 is TGTGCCAGCACCAATCGCGGTGAAGCTTTCTTT. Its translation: CASTNRGEAFF.

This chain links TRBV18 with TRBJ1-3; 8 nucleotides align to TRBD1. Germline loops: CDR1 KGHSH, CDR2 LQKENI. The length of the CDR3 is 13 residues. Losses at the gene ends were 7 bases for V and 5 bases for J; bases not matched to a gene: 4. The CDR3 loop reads CASYDRGRNTIYF. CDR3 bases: TGTGCCAGCTATGACAGGGGACGAAACACCATATATTTT.

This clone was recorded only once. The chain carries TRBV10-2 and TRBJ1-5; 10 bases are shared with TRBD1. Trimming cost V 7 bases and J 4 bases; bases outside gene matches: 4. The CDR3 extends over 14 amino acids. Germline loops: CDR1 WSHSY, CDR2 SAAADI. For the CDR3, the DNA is TGCGCCAGCACCCCGGGACAGGGGAATCAGCCCCAGCATTTT. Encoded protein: CASTPGQGNQPQHF.

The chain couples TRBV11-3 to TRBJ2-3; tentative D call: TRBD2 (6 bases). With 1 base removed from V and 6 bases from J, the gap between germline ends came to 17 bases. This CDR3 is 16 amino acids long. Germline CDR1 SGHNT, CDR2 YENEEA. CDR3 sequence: CASSLVAGKREDTQYF. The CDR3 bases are TGTGCCAGCAGCTTAGTGGCGGGAAAGAGGGAGGATACGCAGTATTTT.

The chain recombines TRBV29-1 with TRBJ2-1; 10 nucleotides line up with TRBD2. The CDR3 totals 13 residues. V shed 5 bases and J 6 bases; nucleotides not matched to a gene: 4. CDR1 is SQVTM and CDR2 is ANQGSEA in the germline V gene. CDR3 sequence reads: CSVRAGGGNEQFF. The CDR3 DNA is TGCAGCGTTAGAGCGGGAGGGGGCAATGAGCAGTTCTTC.

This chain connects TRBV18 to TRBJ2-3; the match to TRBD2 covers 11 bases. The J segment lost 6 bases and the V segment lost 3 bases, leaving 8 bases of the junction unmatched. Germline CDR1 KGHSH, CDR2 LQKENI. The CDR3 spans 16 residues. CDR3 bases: TGTGCCAGCTCACCCCTAGCGGGAGGCCCTTGGGATACGCAGTATTTT. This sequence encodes CASSPLAGGPWDTQYF.

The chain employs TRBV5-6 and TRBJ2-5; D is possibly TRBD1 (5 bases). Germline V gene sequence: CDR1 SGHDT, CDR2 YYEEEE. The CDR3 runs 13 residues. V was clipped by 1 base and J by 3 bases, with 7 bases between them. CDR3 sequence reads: CASSLQGEETQYF. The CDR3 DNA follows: TGTGCCAGCAGCTTGCAAGGGGAAGAGACCCAGTACTTC.

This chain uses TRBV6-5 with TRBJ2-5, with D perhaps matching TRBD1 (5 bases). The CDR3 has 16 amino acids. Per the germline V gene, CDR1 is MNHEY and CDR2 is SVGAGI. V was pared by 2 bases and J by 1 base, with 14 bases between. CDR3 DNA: TGTGCCAGCAGTTACGTTTCAGGGTTTTCCCAAGAGACCCAGTACTTC. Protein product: CASSYVSGFSQETQYF.

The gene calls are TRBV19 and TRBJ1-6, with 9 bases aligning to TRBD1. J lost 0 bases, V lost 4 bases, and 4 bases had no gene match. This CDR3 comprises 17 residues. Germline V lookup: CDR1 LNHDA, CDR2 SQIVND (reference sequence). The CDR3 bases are TGTGCCAGTAGTACCGGGACAGGGAGCTCCTATAATTCACCCCTCCACTTT. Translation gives CASSTGTGSSYNSPLHF. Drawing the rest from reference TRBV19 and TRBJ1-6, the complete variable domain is DGGITQSPKYLFRKEGQNVTLSCEQNLNHDAMYWYRQDPGQGLRLIYYSQIVNDFQKGDIAEGYSVSREKKESFPLTVTSAQKNPTAFYLCASSTGTGSSYNSPLHFGNGTRLTVT.

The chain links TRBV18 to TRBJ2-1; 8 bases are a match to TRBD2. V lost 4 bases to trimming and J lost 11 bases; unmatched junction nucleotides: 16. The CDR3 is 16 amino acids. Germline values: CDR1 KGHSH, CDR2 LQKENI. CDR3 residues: CASSQQREWGVGQQFF. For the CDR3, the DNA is TGTGCCAGCTCACAACAGCGGGAGTGGGGGGTCGGTCAGCAGTTCTTC.

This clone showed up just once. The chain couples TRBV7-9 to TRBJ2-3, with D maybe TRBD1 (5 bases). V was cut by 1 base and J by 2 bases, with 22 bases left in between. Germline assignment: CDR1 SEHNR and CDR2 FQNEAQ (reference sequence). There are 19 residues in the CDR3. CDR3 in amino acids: CASSLVHPLGRRLTDTQYF. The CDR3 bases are TGTGCCAGCAGCTTAGTTCACCCCTTGGGGCGCCGGCTCACAGATACGCAGTATTTT.

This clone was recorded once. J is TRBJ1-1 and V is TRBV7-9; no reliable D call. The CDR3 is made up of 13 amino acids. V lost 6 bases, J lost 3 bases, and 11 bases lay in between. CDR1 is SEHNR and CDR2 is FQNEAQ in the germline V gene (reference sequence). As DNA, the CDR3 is TGTGCCAGCAGGCTTACAGTGGACACTGAAGCTTTCTTT. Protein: CASRLTVDTEAFF.

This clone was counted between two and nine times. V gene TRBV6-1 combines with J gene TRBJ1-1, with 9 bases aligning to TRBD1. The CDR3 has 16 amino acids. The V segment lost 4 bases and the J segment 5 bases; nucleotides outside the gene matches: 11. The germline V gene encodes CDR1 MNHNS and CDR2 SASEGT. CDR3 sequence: CASSGDREGRRTEAFF. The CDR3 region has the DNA TGTGCCAGCAGTGGGGACAGGGAGGGGAGGCGGACTGAAGCTTTCTTT.

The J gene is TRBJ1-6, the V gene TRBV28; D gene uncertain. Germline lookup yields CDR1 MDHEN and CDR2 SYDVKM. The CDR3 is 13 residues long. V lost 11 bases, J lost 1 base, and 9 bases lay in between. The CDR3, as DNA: TGTGCCTCCAGATATTCCTATAATTCACCCCTCCACTTT. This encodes CASRYSYNSPLHF.

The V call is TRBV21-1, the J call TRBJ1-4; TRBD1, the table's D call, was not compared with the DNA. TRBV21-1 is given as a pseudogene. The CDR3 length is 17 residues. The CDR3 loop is CASSKYGTVHPNEKLFF. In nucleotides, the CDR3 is TGTGCCAGCAGCAAATACGGGACAGTGCACCCGAATGAAAAACTGTTTTTT.

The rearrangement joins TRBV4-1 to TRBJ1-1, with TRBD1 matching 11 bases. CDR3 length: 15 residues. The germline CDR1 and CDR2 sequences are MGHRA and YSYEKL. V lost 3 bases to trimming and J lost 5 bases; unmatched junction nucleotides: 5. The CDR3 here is CASSQGGQGATEAFF. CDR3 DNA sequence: TGCGCCAGCAGCCAGGGAGGACAGGGGGCGACTGAAGCTTTCTTT.

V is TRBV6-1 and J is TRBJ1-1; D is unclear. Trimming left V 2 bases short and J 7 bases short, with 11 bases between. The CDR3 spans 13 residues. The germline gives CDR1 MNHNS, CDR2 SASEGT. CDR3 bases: TGTGCCAGCAGTGAACGGAGTGCCCTTGAAGCTTTCTTT. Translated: CASSERSALEAFF.

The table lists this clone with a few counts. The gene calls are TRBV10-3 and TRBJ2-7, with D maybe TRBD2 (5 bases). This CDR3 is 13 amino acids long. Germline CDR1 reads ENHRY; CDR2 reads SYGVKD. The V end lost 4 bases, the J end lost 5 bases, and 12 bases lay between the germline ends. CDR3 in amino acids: CAISGNRLHEQYF. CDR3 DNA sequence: TGTGCCATCAGTGGAAACAGACTACACGAGCAGTACTTC.

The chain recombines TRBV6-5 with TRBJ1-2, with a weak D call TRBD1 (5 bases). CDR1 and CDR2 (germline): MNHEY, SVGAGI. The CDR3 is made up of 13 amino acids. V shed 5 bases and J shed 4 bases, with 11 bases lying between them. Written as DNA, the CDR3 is TGTGCCAGCAGTCAATCGGGGGGCTATGGCTACACCTTC. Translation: CASSQSGGYGYTF.

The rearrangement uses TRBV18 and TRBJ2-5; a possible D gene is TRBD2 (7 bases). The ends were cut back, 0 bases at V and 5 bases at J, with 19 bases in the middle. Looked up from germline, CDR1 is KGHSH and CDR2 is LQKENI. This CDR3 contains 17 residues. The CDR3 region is CASSPPSIGRRGETQYF. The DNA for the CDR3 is TGTGCCAGCTCACCACCGTCCATCGGGAGGAGGGGGGAGACCCAGTACTTC.

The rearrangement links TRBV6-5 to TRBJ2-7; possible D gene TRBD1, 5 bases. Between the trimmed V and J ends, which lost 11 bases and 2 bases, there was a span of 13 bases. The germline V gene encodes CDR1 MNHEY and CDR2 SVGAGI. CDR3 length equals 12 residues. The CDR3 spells CAGAWGPYEQYF. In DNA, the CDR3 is TGTGCCGGGGCTTGGGGCCCCTACGAGCAGTACTTC.

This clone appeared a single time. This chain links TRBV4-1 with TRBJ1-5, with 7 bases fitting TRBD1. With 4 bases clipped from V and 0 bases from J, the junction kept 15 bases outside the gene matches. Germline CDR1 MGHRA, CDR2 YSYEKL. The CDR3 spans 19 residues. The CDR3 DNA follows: TGCGCCAGCAGCCGAGAGACAGGGTCGGTTCGCCATAGCAATCAGCCCCAGCATTTT. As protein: CASSRETGSVRHSNQPQHF.

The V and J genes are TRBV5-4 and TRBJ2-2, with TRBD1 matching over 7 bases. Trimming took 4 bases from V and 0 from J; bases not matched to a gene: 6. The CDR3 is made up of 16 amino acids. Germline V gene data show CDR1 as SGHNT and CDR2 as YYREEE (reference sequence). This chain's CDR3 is CASSPQGPTNTGELFF. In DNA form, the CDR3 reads TGTGCCAGCAGCCCACAGGGGCCCACGAACACCGGGGAGCTGTTTTTT.